This TCR beta chain came from a study of T-cell reconstitution after alpha-beta-depleted transplantation in children. The germline CDR1 and CDR2 sequences are LGHNA and YNFKEQ. This CDR3 spans 17 amino acids. V shed 2 bases and J 4 bases; nucleotides not matched to a gene: 9. This clonotype was detected a few times. Researchers prepared the TCRbeta library using unique molecular identifiers, the study reports. TCRdb reanalysed the PCR reads using MiXCR and keeps one entry per CDR3 protein. The table includes approximately 270,000 distinct CDR3 sequences, 20% to 30% detected once. The receptor was isolated from a female patient aged 2-9 years who had a stem cell transplant for congenital amegakaryocytic thrombocytopenia, so the T cells may come from the graft donor. The source material was PBMCs, mostly from graft donor cells, sampled 360 days after TCRalphabeta/CD19-depleted stem cell transplant. J is TRBJ1-1 and V is TRBV4-2, with 11 bases matching TRBD1. CDR3 region: CASSQFPGQGGATEAFF. The CDR3 DNA reads TGTGCCAGCAGCCAATTTCCGGGACAGGGGGGGGCCACTGAAGCTTTCTTT.